The next 25 T cell receptor beta chains were all read from a single sample in a study of T cell responses to AZD1222 COVID-19 vaccine. Clones were read by immunoSEQ multiplex PCR, and TCRdb kept only the in-frame ones, dropping some. This table holds about 160,000 clones, more than 85% found once. This specimen consisted of peripheral blood, obtained 28 days after the second AZD1222 dose. The receptor source for this set is an adult who received the AZD1222 COVID-19 vaccine.

Written as DNA, the CDR3 is TGCGCCAGCAGCCGAAGTTGGGGGCTCACTAATGAAAAACTGTTTTTT. Residues: CASSRSWGLTNEKLFF. J is TRBJ1-4 and V is TRBV4-3, with D possibly matching TRBD1 (6 bases). With 4 bases removed from V and 2 bases from J, the gap between germline ends came to 14 bases. The germline gives CDR1 LGHNA, CDR2 YSLEER. The CDR3 sequence is 16 residues long.

The chain links TRBV18 to TRBJ1-1; tentatively, D is TRBD1 (6 bases). The CDR3 is made up of 13 amino acids. The V end lost 0 bases, the J end lost 6 bases, and 8 bases lay between the germline ends. Germline V gene data show CDR1 as KGHSH and CDR2 as LQKENI. DNA of the CDR3: TGTGCCAGCTCACCACCGGCAGGGGCTGAAGCTTTCTTT. Translating gives CASSPPAGAEAFF.

V usage is TRBV27 and J usage is TRBJ2-3, with 16 bases matching TRBD2. Germline CDR1 MNHEY, CDR2 SMNVEV (reference sequence). CDR3 length: 19 amino acids. V trimming: 0 bases; J trimming: 3 bases; junction bases outside the gene matches: 6. For the CDR3, the DNA is TGTGCCAGCAGTTTATCCGGGACTAGCGGGAGGGCCCAGACAGATACGCAGTATTTT. Its translation: CASSLSGTSGRAQTDTQYF.

The CDR3 is CASSPSGPYGYTF. The CDR3 bases are TGTGCCAGCAGTCCCAGCGGCCCCTATGGCTACACCTTC. This chain links TRBV12-3 or TRBV12-4 with TRBJ1-2, with D uncertain. The CDR3 extends over 13 amino acids. Trimming pared 5 bases from V and 4 bases from J, leaving 11 bases between.

This chain uses TRBV6-2 or TRBV6-3 with TRBJ2-2; tentatively, D is TRBD2 (6 bases). The CDR3 sequence is 16 residues long. The ends were cut back, 2 bases at V and 2 bases at J, with 12 bases in the middle. Germline V gives CDR1 MNHEY, CDR2 SVGEGT. CDR3 bases: TGTGCCAGCAGTTACGTCCAGACTAGAAACACCGGGGAGCTGTTTTTT. Amino acid sequence: CASSYVQTRNTGELFF.

The rearrangement joins TRBV7-8 to TRBJ1-2; possible D gene TRBD1, 6 bases. Trimming left V 3 bases short and J 1 base short, with 12 bases between. Germline lookup yields CDR1 SGHVS and CDR2 FQNEAQ. CDR3 size: 15 residues. The CDR3 bases are TGTGCCAGCAGCTTGGAAACAGGGTTTAACTATGGCTACACCTTC. Translated, it gives CASSLETGFNYGYTF.

This clone was recorded only once. The V gene is TRBV30, the J gene TRBJ1-2; no reliable D call. The CDR3 loop spans 12 amino acids. The germline gives CDR1 GTSNPN, CDR2 SVGIG (reference sequence). Trimming removed 1 base from V and 8 bases from J, with 11 bases in between. CDR3 region: CAWSAGSGGYTF. CDR3 DNA: TGTGCCTGGAGTGCCGGGAGTGGCGGCTACACCTTC.

The chain is built from TRBV30 and TRBJ2-3; TRBD1 matches at 9 bases. The V gene's germline CDR1 is GTSNPN and CDR2 SVGIG (reference sequence). This CDR3 contains 14 residues. V trimming: 5 bases; J trimming: 2 bases; junction bases outside the gene matches: 5. The CDR3 is CAWSQGASTDTQYF. The CDR3 DNA is TGTGCCTGGTCACAGGGGGCGTCCACAGATACGCAGTATTTT.

The chain couples TRBV6-5 to TRBJ1-6; a possible D gene is TRBD1 (5 bases). Germline V gene lookup returns CDR1 MNHEY and CDR2 SVGAGI. V shed 4 bases and J shed 13 bases, with 17 bases lying between them. This CDR3 spans 14 amino acids. As DNA, the CDR3 is TGTGCCAGCAGTTTGGGGGGACCCCTCGGGCCCCTCCACTTT. Translating it yields CASSLGGPLGPLHF.

This clone was counted a single time. V is TRBV3-1 (or the pseudogene TRBV3-2) and J is TRBJ1-3, with unresolved D. Germline CDR1 LGHDT, CDR2 YNNKEL (reference sequence). V was cut by 0 bases and J by 0 bases, with 6 bases left in between. This CDR3 region has 15 residues. The CDR3 loop is CASSQDINSGNTIYF. CDR3 nucleotides: TGTGCCAGCAGCCAAGACATCAACTCTGGAAACACCATATATTTT.

This clone is a singleton in its sample. V gene TRBV18 combines with J gene TRBJ2-3; 11 positions match TRBD1. J gave up 7 bases and V 5 bases, and 8 bases lay outside the gene matches. Germline V gene lookup returns CDR1 KGHSH and CDR2 LQKENI. The CDR3 loop spans 15 amino acids. The CDR3 nucleotides are TGTGCCAGCTCAATCGGGACAGGGGGACTGAATACGCAGTATTTT. It codes for CASSIGTGGLNTQYF.

V and J are TRBV4-1 and TRBJ1-2, with 8 positions matching TRBD1. The CDR3 has 17 residues. CDR1 is MGHRA and CDR2 is YSYEKL in the germline V gene. V was pared by 0 bases and J by 5 bases, with 11 bases of the junction left unmatched. CDR3 bases: TGCGCCAGCAGCCAAGATGATCGCCGGGACAGGCGGTATGGCTACACCTTC. Residues: CASSQDDRRDRRYGYTF.

The chain is built from TRBV28 and TRBJ1-5; D not certain. The CDR3 length is 13 residues. V lost 3 bases, J lost 0 bases, and 3 bases lay in between. Germline lookup yields CDR1 MDHEN and CDR2 SYDVKM. CDR3 bases: TGTGCCAGCAGTTTCAATAGCAATCAGCCCCAGCATTTT. It translates to CASSFNSNQPQHF. Full variable domain (remainder filled in from reference TRBV28 and TRBJ1-5): DVKVTQSSRYLVKRTGEKVFLECVQDMDHENMFWYRQDPGLGLRLIYFSYDVKMKEKGDIPEGYSVSREKKERFSLILESASTNQTSMYLCASSFNSNQPQHFGDGTRLSIL.

The rearrangement uses TRBV24-1 and TRBJ2-3; 8 bases align to TRBD1. CDR3 size: 13 residues. Trimming removed 10 bases from V and 0 bases from J; junction bases left unmatched: 2. CDR1 is KGHDR and CDR2 is SFDVKD in the germline V gene. CDR3 in amino acids: CATGDRSTDTQYF. DNA of the CDR3: TGTGCCACAGGGGACAGGAGCACAGATACGCAGTATTTT.

The chain joins TRBV4-3 to TRBJ1-5; D is ambiguous. The V end was cut by 0 bases, the J end by 2 bases, with 14 bases between. The CDR3 has 17 amino acids. The germline V gene has CDR1 LGHNA and CDR2 YSLEER. The CDR3 region is CASSQEKSHRGNQPQHF. As DNA, the CDR3 is TGCGCCAGCAGCCAAGAAAAAAGCCATAGGGGCAATCAGCCCCAGCATTTT.

The chain employs TRBV28 and TRBJ1-2; D not certain. CDR1 is MDHEN and CDR2 is SYDVKM in the germline V gene. This CDR3 contains 14 residues. V dropped 5 bases and J dropped 8 bases, with 18 bases sitting between them. CDR3 DNA: TGTGCCAGCAGTCTACCCACCGGGGATCGGGGCTACACCTTC. Its translation: CASSLPTGDRGYTF.

The chain has TRBV7-8 and TRBJ1-1; 10 bases map to TRBD1. V dropped 1 base and J dropped 10; count of bases not matched to a gene: 3. Germline V lookup: CDR1 SGHVS, CDR2 FQNEAQ. The CDR3 consists of 13 residues. As DNA, the CDR3 is TGTGCCAGCAGCTTAGTGGGACAGGGGCGAGCTTTCTTT. Its protein product is CASSLVGQGRAFF.

The chain recombines TRBV6-5 with TRBJ2-4, with D perhaps matching TRBD1 or TRBD2 (5 bases each). V dropped 2 bases and J dropped 8 bases, with 13 bases sitting between them. The length of the CDR3 is 14 residues. Germline V gene sequence: CDR1 MNHEY, CDR2 SVGAGI. Here the CDR3 reads CASSYGQGEYIQYF. The CDR3 nucleotides are TGTGCCAGCAGTTACGGTCAGGGAGAGTACATTCAGTACTTC.

The chain's CDR3 is CASSVKGSTNEKLFF. The CDR3 DNA sequence: TGTGCCAGCAGCGTAAAGGGGTCCACTAATGAAAAACTGTTTTTT. The genes are TRBV9 and TRBJ1-4; a weak D match, TRBD1 (5 bases). CDR3 length: 15 residues. Trimming stripped 1 base from V and 2 bases from J, with 9 bases between. Germline lookup yields CDR1 SGDLS and CDR2 YYNGEE. Drawing the rest from reference TRBV9 and TRBJ1-4, the complete variable domain is DSGVTQTPKHLITATGQRVTLRCSPRSGDLSVYWYQQSLDQGLQFLIQYYNGEERAKGNILERFSAQQFPDLHSELNLSSLELGDSALYFCASSVKGSTNEKLFFGSGTQLSVL.

This clone was observed a single time. The rearrangement joins TRBV27 to TRBJ2-1; TRBD2 is a possible D gene (7 bases). The CDR3 sequence is 14 residues long. Trimming shortened V by 6 bases and J by 7 bases, and 16 bases separated the two germline ends. Germline V gives CDR1 MNHEY, CDR2 SMNVEV (reference sequence). As DNA, the CDR3 is TGTGCCAGCAGCCCGGGGGGCCTGGATAATGAGCAGTTCTTC. Translating it yields CASSPGGLDNEQFF.

CDR3 protein: CASSLAGGEQYF. CDR3 sequence (DNA): TGTGCCAGCAGCTTAGCGGGGGGGGAACAGTACTTC. This chain links TRBV11-3 with TRBJ2-7; 8 nucleotides align to TRBD2. This CDR3 comprises 12 residues. V was clipped by 1 base and J by 10 bases; unmatched bases: 3. Germline V gene sequence: CDR1 SGHNT, CDR2 YENEEA.

V usage is TRBV28 and J usage is TRBJ1-5; D is unresolved. The germline V and J ends were trimmed by 1 base and 4 bases, with 14 bases remaining between them. CDR1 and CDR2 from the germline V gene are MDHEN and SYDVKM. The CDR3 loop spans 16 amino acids. CDR3 DNA: TGTGCCAGCAGTTTATTCTTCCGGGTCGGGAATCAGCCCCAGCATTTT. Translation gives CASSLFFRVGNQPQHF.

This chain uses TRBV6-5 with TRBJ2-7; D is perhaps TRBD1 (6 bases). Trimming took off 6 bases at V and 0 bases at J, with 12 bases between the two ends. This CDR3 has 14 amino acids. CDR1 MNHEY and CDR2 SVGAGI come from the germline V gene. CDR3 loop: CASRPGHSSYEQYF. The CDR3 DNA sequence: TGTGCCAGCAGACCGGGACATTCCTCCTACGAGCAGTACTTC.

The chain joins TRBV6-5 to TRBJ1-6; D is uncertain. The V and J ends lost 2 bases and 4 bases respectively, with 12 bases between them. Germline loops: CDR1 MNHEY, CDR2 SVGAGI. The CDR3 extends over 16 amino acids. CDR3 nucleotides: TGTGCCAGCAGTTACGTCAAGGGAACTTATAATTCACCCCTCCACTTT. This sequence encodes CASSYVKGTYNSPLHF.

The V and J genes are TRBV19 and TRBJ1-5; D gene unclear. V was shortened by 1 base and J by 3 bases, with 10 bases between the two germline ends. The CDR3 extends over 15 amino acids. Per germline, CDR1 LNHDA and CDR2 SQIVND (reference sequence). The CDR3 DNA follows: TGTGCCAGTAGTATAGCGGCCAGGTTCAATCAGCCCCAGCATTTT. This gives the protein CASSIAARFNQPQHF.